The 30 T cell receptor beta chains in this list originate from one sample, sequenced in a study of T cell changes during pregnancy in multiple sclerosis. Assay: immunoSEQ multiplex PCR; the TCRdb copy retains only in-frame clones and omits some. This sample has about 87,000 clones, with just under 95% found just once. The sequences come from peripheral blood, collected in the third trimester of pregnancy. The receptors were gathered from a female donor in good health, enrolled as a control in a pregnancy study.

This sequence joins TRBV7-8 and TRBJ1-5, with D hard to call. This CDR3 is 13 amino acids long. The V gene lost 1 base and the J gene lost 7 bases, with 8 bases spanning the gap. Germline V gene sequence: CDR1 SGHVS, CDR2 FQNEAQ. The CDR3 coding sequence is TGTGCCAGCAGCTTAGTCCCTGAGCAGCCCCAGCATTTT. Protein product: CASSLVPEQPQHF.

The CDR3 sequence: CASSLGATSGRRTGELFF. CDR3 coding DNA: TGTGCCAGCAGCTTAGGGGCCACTAGCGGGAGACGGACCGGGGAGCTGTTTTTT. The gene calls are TRBV7-4 and TRBJ2-2; 11 bases are shared with TRBD2. CDR3 length equals 18 residues. Trimming at V came to 1 base and at J to 5 bases, leaving 9 bases not matched to a gene. The germline gives CDR1 SGHVT, CDR2 SQSDAQ.

CDR3 bases: TGTGCCAGCAGCTTAGGGGGACAGGGGGCTTACGAGCAGTACTTC. Translated, it gives CASSLGGQGAYEQYF. The chain links TRBV7-2 to TRBJ2-7; 12 positions agree with TRBD1. The germline CDR1 and CDR2 sequences are SGHTA and FQGNSA. CDR3 length: 15 amino acids. The trim removed 1 base at V and 4 bases at J, leaving 2 bases unmatched.

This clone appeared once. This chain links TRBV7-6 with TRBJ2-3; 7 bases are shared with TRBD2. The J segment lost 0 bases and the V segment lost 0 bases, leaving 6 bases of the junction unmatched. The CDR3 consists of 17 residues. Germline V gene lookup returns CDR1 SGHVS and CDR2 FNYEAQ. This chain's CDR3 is CASSLADSGPSTDTQYF. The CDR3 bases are TGTGCCAGCAGCTTAGCGGATAGCGGGCCCAGCACAGATACGCAGTATTTT.

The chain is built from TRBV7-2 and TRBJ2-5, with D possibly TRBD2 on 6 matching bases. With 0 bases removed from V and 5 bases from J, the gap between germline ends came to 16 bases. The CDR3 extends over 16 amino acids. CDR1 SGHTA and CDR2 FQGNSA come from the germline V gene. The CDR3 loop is CASSLALTGSGETQYF. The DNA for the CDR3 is TGTGCCAGCAGCTTAGCGCTAACCGGGAGCGGGGAGACCCAGTACTTC.

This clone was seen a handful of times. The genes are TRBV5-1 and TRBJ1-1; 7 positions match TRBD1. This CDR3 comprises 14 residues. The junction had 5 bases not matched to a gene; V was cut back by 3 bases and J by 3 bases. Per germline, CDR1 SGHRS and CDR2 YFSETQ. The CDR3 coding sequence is TGCGCCAGCAGCTATGACAGGGTCGACACTGAAGCTTTCTTT. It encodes CASSYDRVDTEAFF.

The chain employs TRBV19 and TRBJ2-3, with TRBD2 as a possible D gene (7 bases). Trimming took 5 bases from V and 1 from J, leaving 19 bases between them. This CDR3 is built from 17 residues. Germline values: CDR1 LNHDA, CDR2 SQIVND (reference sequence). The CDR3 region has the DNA TGTGCCAGTAGTCTTATCGGGACAAGCGGGGGCACAGATACGCAGTATTTT. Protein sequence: CASSLIGTSGGTDTQYF.

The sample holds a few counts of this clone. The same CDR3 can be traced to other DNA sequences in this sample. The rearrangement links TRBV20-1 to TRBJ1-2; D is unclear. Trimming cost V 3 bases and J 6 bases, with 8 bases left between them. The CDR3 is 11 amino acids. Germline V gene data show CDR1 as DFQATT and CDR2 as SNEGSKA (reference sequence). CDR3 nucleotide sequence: TGCAGTGCTAGGACCGGGGATGGCTACACCTTC. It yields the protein CSARTGDGYTF.

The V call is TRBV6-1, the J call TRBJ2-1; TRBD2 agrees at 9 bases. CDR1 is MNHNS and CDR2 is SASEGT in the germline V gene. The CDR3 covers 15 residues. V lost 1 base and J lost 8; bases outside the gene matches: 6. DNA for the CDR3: TGTGCCAGCAGTGAAGGAGCTAGCGGGGTCGATGAGCAGTTCTTC. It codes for CASSEGASGVDEQFF.

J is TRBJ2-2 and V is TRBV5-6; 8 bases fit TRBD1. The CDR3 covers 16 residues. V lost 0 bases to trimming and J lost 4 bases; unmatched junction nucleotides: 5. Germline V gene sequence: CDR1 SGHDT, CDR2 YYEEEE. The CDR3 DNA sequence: TGTGCCAGCAGCTTGGCAGGGGGCGCCGGCACCGGGGAGCTGTTTTTT. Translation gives CASSLAGGAGTGELFF. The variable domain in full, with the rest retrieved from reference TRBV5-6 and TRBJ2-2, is DAGVTQSPTHLIKTRGQQVTLRCSPKSGHDTVSWYQQALGQGPQFIFQYYEEEERQRGNFPDRFSGHQFPNYSSELNVNALLLGDSALYLCASSLAGGAGTGELFFGEGSRLTVL.

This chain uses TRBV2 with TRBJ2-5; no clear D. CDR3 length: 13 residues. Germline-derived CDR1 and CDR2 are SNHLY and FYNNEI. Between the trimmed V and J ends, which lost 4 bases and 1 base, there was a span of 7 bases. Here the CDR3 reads CASSGSSQETQYF. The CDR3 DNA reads TGTGCCAGCAGTGGATCGAGCCAAGAGACCCAGTACTTC.

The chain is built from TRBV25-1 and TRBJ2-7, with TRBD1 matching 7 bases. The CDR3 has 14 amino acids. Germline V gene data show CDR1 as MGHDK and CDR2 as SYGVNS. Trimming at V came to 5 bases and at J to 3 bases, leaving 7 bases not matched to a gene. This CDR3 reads CASSSTRDSYEQYF. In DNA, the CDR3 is TGTGCCAGCAGTTCTACCCGGGACAGCTACGAGCAGTACTTC.

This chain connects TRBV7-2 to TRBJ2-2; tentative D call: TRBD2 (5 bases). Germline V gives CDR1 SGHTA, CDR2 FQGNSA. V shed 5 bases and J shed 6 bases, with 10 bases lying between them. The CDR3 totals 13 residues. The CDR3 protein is CASSRPGSGELFF. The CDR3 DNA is TGTGCCAGCAGCCGCCCGGGGTCCGGGGAGCTGTTTTTT.

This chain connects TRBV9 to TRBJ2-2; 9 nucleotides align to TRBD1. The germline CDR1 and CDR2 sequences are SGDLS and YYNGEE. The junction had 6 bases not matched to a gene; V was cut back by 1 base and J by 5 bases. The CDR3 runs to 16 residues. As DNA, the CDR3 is TGTGCCAGCAGCGTACTAGGGACAGGGAAGACCGGGGAGCTGTTTTTT. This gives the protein CASSVLGTGKTGELFF.

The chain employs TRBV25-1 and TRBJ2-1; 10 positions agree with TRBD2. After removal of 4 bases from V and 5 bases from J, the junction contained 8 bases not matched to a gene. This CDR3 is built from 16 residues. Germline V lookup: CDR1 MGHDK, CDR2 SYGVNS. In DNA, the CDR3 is TGTGCCAGCAGTGGGGGGCCTAGCGGGGGCGACAATGAGCAGTTCTTC. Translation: CASSGGPSGGDNEQFF.

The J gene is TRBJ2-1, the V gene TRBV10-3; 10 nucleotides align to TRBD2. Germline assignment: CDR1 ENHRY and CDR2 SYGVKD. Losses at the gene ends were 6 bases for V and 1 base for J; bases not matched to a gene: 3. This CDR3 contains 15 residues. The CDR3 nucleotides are TGTGCCATCAGCCCTAGCGGGAGTTCCTACAATGAGCAGTTCTTC. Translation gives CAISPSGSSYNEQFF.

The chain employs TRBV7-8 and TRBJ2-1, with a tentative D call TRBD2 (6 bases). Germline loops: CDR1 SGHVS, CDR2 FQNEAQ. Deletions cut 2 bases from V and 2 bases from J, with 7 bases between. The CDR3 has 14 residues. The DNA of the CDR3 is TGTGCCAGCAGCTTAACGGGAGCCTACAATGAGCAGTTCTTC. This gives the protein CASSLTGAYNEQFF.

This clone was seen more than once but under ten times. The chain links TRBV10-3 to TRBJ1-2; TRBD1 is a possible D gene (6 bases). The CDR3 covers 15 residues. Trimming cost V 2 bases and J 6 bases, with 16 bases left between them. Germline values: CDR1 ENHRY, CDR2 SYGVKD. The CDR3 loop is CAISEIQAAGDGYTF. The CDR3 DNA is TGTGCCATCAGTGAGATACAGGCTGCAGGGGATGGCTACACCTTC.

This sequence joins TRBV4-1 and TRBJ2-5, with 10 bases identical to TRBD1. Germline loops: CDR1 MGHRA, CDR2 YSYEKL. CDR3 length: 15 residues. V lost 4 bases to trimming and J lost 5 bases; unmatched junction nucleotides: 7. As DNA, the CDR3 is TGCGCCAGCAGCCGCCTTGACAGGGGGCAGGAGACCCAGTACTTC. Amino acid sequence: CASSRLDRGQETQYF.

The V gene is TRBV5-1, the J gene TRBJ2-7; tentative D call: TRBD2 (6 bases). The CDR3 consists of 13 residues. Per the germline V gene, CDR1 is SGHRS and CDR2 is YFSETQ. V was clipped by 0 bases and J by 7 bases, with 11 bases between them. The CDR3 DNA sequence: TGCGCCAGCAGCTTGGTTCGGGGGAGGGAGCAGTACTTC. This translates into CASSLVRGREQYF.

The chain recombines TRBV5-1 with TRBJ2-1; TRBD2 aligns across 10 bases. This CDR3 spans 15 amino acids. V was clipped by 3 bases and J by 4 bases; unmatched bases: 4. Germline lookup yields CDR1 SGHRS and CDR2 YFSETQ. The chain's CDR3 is CASSSSGRDYNEQFF. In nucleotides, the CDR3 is TGCGCCAGCAGCTCTAGCGGGAGAGATTACAATGAGCAGTTCTTC.

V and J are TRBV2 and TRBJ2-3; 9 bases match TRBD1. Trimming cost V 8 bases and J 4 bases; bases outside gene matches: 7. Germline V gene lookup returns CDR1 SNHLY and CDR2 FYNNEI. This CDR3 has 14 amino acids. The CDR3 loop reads CASVRDRAADTQYF. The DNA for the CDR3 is TGTGCCAGCGTTCGGGACAGGGCCGCAGATACGCAGTATTTT.

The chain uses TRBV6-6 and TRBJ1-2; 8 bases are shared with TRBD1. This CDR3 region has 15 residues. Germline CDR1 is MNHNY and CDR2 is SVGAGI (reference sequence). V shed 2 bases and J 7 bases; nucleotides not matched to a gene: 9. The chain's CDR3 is CASSYATTGAGGYTF. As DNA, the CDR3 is TGTGCCAGCAGTTACGCCACGACAGGGGCGGGTGGCTACACCTTC.

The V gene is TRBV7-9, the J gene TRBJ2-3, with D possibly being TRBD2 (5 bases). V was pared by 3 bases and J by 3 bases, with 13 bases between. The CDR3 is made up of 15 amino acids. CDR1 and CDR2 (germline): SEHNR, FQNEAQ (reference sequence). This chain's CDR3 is CASSFWLGGTDTQYF. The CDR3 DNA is TGTGCCAGCAGCTTTTGGCTAGGCGGGACAGATACGCAGTATTTT. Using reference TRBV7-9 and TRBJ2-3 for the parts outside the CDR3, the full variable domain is DTGVSQNPRHKITKRGQNVTFRCDPISEHNRLYWYRQTLGQGPEFLTYFQNEAQLEKSRLLSDRFSAERPKGSFSTLEIQRTEQGDSAMYLCASSFWLGGTDTQYFGPGTRLTVL.

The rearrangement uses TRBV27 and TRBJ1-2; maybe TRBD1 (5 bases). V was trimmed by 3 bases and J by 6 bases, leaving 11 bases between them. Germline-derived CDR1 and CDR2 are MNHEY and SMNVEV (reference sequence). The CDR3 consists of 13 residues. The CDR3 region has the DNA TGTGCCAGCAGTTTTCAGGGCGTGAATGGCTACACCTTC. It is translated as CASSFQGVNGYTF.

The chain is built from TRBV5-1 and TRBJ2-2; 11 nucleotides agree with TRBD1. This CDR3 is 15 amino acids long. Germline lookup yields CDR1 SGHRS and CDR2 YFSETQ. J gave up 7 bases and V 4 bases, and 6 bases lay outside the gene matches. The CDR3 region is CASSLGQGAVGELFF. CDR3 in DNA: TGCGCCAGCAGCCTCGGACAGGGGGCTGTCGGGGAGCTGTTTTTT.

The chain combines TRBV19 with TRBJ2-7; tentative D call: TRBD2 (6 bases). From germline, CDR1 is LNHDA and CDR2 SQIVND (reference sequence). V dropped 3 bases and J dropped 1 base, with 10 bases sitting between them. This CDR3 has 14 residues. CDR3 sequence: CASSMRRGSYEQYF. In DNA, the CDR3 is TGTGCCAGTAGTATGCGACGGGGGTCCTACGAGCAGTACTTC.

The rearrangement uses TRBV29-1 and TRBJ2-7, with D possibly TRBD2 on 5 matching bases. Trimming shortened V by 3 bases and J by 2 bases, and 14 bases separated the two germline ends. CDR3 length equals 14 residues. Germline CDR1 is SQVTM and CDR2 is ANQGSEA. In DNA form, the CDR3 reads TGCAGCGTTGACATCGGGATAGGCCCCTACGAGCAGTACTTC. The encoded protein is CSVDIGIGPYEQYF.

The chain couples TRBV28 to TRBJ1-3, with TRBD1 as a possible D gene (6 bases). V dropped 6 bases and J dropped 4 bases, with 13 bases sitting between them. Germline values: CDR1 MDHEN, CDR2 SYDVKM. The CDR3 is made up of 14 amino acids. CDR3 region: CASSTRGSGNTIYF. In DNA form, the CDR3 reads TGTGCCAGCAGCACCAGGGGCTCGGGAAACACCATATATTTT.

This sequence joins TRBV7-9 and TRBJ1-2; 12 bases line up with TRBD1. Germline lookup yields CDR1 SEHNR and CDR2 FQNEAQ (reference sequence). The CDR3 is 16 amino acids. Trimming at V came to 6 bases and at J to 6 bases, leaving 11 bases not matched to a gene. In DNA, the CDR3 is TGTGCCAGCAGTGACCGGGACAGGGGGCAGAGGGATGGCTACACCTTC. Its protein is CASSDRDRGQRDGYTF.